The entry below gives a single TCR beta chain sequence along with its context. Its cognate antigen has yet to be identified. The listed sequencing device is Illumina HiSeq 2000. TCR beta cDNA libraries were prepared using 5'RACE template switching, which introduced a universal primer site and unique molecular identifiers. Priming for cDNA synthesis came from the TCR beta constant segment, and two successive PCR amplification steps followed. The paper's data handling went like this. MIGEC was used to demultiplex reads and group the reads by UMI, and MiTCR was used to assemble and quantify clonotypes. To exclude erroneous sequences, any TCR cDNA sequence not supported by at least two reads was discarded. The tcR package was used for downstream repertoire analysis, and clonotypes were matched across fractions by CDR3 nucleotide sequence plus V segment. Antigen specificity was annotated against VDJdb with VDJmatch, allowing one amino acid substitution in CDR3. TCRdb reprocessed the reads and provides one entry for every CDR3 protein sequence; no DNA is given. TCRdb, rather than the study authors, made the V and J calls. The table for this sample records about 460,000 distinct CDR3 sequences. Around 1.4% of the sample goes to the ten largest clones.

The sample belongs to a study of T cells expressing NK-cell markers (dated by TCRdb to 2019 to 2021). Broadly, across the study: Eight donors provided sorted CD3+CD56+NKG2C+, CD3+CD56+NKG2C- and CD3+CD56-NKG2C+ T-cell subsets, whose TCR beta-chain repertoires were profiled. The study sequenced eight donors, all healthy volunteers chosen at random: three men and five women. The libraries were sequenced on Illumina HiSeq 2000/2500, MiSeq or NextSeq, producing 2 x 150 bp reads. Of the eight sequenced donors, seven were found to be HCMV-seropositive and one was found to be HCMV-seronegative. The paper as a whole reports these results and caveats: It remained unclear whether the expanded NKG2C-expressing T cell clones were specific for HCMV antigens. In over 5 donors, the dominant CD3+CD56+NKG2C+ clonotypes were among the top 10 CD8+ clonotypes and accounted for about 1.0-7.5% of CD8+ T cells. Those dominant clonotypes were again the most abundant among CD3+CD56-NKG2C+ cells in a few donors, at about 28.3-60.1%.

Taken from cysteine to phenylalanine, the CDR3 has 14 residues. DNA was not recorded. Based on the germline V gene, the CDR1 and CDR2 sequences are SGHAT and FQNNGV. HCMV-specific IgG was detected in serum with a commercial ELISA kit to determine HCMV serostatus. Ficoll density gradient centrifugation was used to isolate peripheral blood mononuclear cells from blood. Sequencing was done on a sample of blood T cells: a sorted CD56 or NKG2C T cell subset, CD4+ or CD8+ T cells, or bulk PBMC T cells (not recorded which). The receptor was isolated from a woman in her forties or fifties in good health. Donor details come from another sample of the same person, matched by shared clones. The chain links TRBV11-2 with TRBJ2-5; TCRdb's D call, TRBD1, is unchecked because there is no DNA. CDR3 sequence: CASSPGQGTETQYF.